Only a few counts were recorded for the clone carrying this TCR beta chain. Its antigen is as yet unknown. The length of the CDR3 is 18 residues. Germline CDR1 and CDR2: LGHNA and YNFKEQ. Trimming took 3 bases from V and 4 from J; bases not matched to a gene: 15. The data stem from a study of CD8 T cells in ankylosing spondylitis. Points from the study as a whole: A TCR beta motif made of fewer than ten highly homologous variants seemed typical of ankylosing spondylitis blood.

TCRdb re-called the 5' RACE reads with MiXCR, one entry per CDR3 protein. This table has 210,000 or so distinct CDR3 sequences, 8% to 9% appearing once. The receptor comes from a female donor with ankylosing spondylitis or in good health (not recorded which). The rearrangement joins TRBV4-2 to TRBJ2-3, with 8 bases aligning to TRBD2. Sequencing used blood, either unsorted or a sorted T cell fraction (not recorded which). The CDR3 protein is CASSHRLLRSGSADTQYF. As DNA, the CDR3 is TGTGCCAGCAGCCATCGCCTCCTCAGGAGCGGGAGTGCAGATACGCAGTATTTT.